In this sample, the clone carrying this TCR beta chain turned up a few times. Germline CDR1 is LNHDA and CDR2 is SQIVND (reference sequence). This CDR3 has 16 amino acids. V gave up 5 bases and J gave up 0 bases, with 14 bases separating them. As originally analysed: The assay estimated nucleated cells by amplifying reference gene primers. The method was immunoSEQ multiplex PCR; TCRdb's version includes in-frame clones alone and lacks a portion of them. The DNA was the basis for D and trimming; V, J and clone size are from that table. This table holds 200,000 to 250,000 clones, 70% to 90% found once. The data are from a study of blood T cell repertoires in COVID-19.

The specimen sequenced was PBMCs or T cells enriched from blood (not recorded which). This TCR was recovered from a man aged 25 to 40 who had recovered from COVID-19. The chain carries TRBV19 and TRBJ2-4; the D gene is possibly TRBD1 (5 bases). The CDR3 loop is CASSGAPAIAKNIQYF. In nucleotides, the CDR3 is TGTGCCAGTAGTGGGGCACCGGCAATAGCCAAAAACATTCAGTACTTC.